This TCR beta chain is from a study of T cell changes during pregnancy in multiple sclerosis. This CDR3 is built from 13 residues. The V end lost 4 bases, the J end lost 1 base, and 8 bases lay between the germline ends. Germline values: CDR1 SGHAT, CDR2 FQNNGV. Assay: immunoSEQ multiplex PCR; the TCRdb copy retains only in-frame clones and omits some. The data contain fewer than 70,000 clones, over 85% of them singletons. The clonotype was recovered from a female donor with multiple sclerosis, enrolled in a pregnancy study. The chain has TRBV11-2 and TRBJ2-7, with a weak D call TRBD2 (6 bases). This specimen consisted of peripheral blood, obtained in the second trimester of pregnancy. The CDR3 DNA is TGTGCCAGCAGCTCTGGACTATCCTACGAGCAGTACTTC. It yields the protein CASSSGLSYEQYF.